The clone carrying this T cell receptor (beta chain) appeared many times. Its antigen is undetermined. This record comes from a study of glioma-infiltrating T cells. The V gene lost 2 bases and the J gene lost 1 base, with 11 bases spanning the gap. Germline V gene lookup returns CDR1 MNHNY and CDR2 SVGAGI (reference sequence). The CDR3 loop spans 15 amino acids. General study findings and limits: Tissue-blood divergence was below expectation in non-neoplastic patients, above in gliomas.

Using RNA template, CDR3s of TCR alpha and beta were amplified with iRepertoire arm-PCR. Tissue mRNA or PBMC total RNA, roughly 100-400 ng, went into one-step reverse transcription and amplification. TCRdb reprocessed the multiplex PCR reads with MiXCR, giving one entry per CDR3 protein. This sample has approximately 190,000 distinct CDR3 sequences; 32% occur once, and the top ten carry just over 20%. This chain joins TRBV6-6 and TRBJ1-1, with D possibly being TRBD1 (5 bases). The source material was glioma tissue, nonneoplastic brain tissue, or PBMCs (not recorded which). The clonotype comes from a human donor with low-grade glioma or glioblastoma, undergoing nonglioma brain surgery, or in good health (not recorded which). In DNA, the CDR3 is TGTGCCAGCAGTTACGCGACAGTACAGAACACTGAAGCTTTCTTT. Translated: CASSYATVQNTEAFF.